Many counts were recorded for the clone carrying this TCR beta chain. Its target is unknown. The data belong to a study of molecular identifiers for immune sequencing clone quantification. Germline trimming cut 0 bases from V and 6 bases from J; bases unmatched to any gene: 2. The CDR3 consists of 13 residues. Germline CDR1 is SGHRS and CDR2 is YFSETQ. General study points: Sharing of a barcode by identical TCR molecules could cause highly expanded clone sizes to be underestimated. More than 97% of effector molecules, versus under 1% of naive-cell molecules, belonged to clones above 20 RNA copies.

TCRdb ran MiXCR on the PCR reads and lists one entry per CDR3 protein. The table lists some 320,000 distinct CDR3 sequences, 20% to 25% of them singletons, with approximately 0.8% in the top ten. Sorted naive CD8 T cells were those defined as CD8+CD4-CCR7+CD45RA+. J is TRBJ1-2 and V is TRBV5-1; 7 bases map to TRBD1. The sequence came from a human donor in good health. Some libraries in this study had Jurkat cell RNA spiked in. The sequencing input was naive CD8+ T cells from blood, with Jurkat cell RNA spiked in. Subset meaning: FACS-sorted CD8+CD4-CCR7+CD45RA+ naive T cells. CDR3 coding DNA: TGCGCCAGCAGCTTGGAAGGGGGCGATGGCTACACCTTC. Protein sequence: CASSLEGGDGYTF.